This T cell receptor (beta chain) came from a study of shared clonotypes between healthy human individuals. Study findings and constraints: Sampling included only blood; tissue repertoires likely differ. Generation probability values for non-shared clonotypes were lower than those for clonotypes shared by all four donors. Genetic and exposure-history diversity was limited by the small donor number.

An even split of each subset's genomic DNA across several immunoSEQ plates was performed. Only in-frame clones appear in the TCRdb table, and some are missing; sequencing was by immunoSEQ multiplex PCR. This table has around 2,000,000 clones, 90% to 95% appearing once. This clone was recorded only once. Its antigen is not known. The CDR3 is made up of 14 amino acids. V gave up 3 bases and J gave up 3 bases, with 9 bases separating them. Per the germline V gene, CDR1 is ENHRY and CDR2 is SYGVKD. The clonotype comes from a young man in good health. Material: naive CD4+ T cells sorted from blood. Subset: CD45RA+ positively selected. The chain couples TRBV10-3 to TRBJ2-1; D is undetermined. The CDR3 here is CAISELAGYNEQFF. DNA for the CDR3: TGTGCCATCAGTGAATTAGCTGGCTACAATGAGCAGTTCTTC.